This TCR beta chain originates from a study of PD-1 blockade in classical Hodgkin lymphoma. Notes on the study in general: A significant rise in TCR diversity by C4D1 was seen for CD4+ but not CD8+ cells.

With respect to this clone: Antigen unknown.

TCRdb keeps only in-frame clones here, not all; method: immunoSEQ multiplex PCR. The sample contains 10,000 to 15,000 clones, around 85% of which appear only once. There was relapse after autologous stem cell transplantation in every patient, and there was variation in brentuximab vedotin exposure. From thawed PBMCs, magnetic negative selection was used to isolate the CD8+ T cells. This CDR3 is 15 amino acids long. CDR1 and CDR2 (germline): MNHNS, SASEGT. The V segment lost 2 bases and the J segment 4 bases; nucleotides outside the gene matches: 4. This sequence joins TRBV6-1 and TRBJ2-7, with TRBD1 matching over 11 bases. Here the sequenced sample was CD8+ T cells from blood, taken at baseline. The source is a human donor with classical Hodgkin lymphoma. Here the CDR3 DNA reads TGTGCCAGCAGTGAAACCGGGACAGGGGGTTACGAGCAGTACTTC. Amino acid sequence: CASSETGTGGYEQYF.